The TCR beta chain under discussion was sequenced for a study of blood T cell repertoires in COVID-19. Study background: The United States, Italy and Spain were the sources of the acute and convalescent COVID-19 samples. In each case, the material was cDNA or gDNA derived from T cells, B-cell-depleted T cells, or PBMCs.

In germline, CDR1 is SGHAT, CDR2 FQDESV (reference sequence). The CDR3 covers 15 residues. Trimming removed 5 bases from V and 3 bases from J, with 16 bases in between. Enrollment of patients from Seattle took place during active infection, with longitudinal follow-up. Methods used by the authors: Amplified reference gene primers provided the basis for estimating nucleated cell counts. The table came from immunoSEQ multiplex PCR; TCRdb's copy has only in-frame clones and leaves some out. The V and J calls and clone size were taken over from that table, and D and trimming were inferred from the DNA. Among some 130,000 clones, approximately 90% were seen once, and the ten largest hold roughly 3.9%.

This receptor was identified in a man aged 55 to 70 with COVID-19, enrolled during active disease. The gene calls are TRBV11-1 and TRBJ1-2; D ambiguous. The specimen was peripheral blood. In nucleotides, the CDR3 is TGTGCCAGCAGCAAAGACCCTTCGGGGTACTATGGCTACACCTTC. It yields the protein CASSKDPSGYYGYTF.